These 30 T cell receptor beta chains share one sample of origin, sequenced in a study of response to subunit inactivated influenza vaccine. TCRdb re-analysed the RT-PCR reads in MiXCR, keeping a single row per CDR3 protein. The table records 150,000 to 200,000 distinct CDR3 sequences, approximately 12% of them present only once. Separately, the same data were catalogued under a study of T cells expressing NK-cell markers. That study adds: Synthesis of TCR beta cDNA relied on 5'RACE template switching carrying UMIs.

Sample: CD8+ T cells sorted from PBMCs, taken roughly 12 days after vaccination. These receptors all come from a man aged 45-60 years who received an inactivated influenza vaccine.

The chain combines TRBV6-5 with TRBJ2-7; D remains unclear. Per germline, CDR1 MNHEY and CDR2 SVGAGI. This CDR3 contains 14 residues. The V end lost 2 bases, the J end lost 3 bases, and 11 bases lay between the germline ends. The CDR3 region is CASSYSDKYYEQYF. CDR3 coding DNA: TGTGCCAGCAGTTACAGCGACAAGTACTACGAGCAGTACTTC.

This clonotype was picked up a small number of times. The chain combines TRBV2 with TRBJ2-1; D is uncertain. Germline V lookup: CDR1 SNHLY, CDR2 FYNNEI. The V end lost 2 bases, the J end lost 0 bases, and 11 bases lay between the germline ends. CDR3 length: 16 residues. CDR3 loop: CASSERHLSSYNEQFF. DNA of the CDR3: TGTGCCAGCAGTGAAAGACACCTTAGCTCCTACAATGAGCAGTTCTTC.

This clonotype was seen a handful of times. The chain employs TRBV10-2 and TRBJ1-6, with unresolved D. V was clipped by 0 bases and J by 7 bases, with 13 bases between them. In germline, CDR1 is WSHSY, CDR2 SAAADI. This CDR3 spans 16 amino acids. CDR3 nucleotide sequence: TGCGCCAGCAGTGAGTCGACGGGAGGGTGGAATTCACCCCTCCACTTT. It is translated as CASSESTGGWNSPLHF.

V is TRBV20-1 and J is TRBJ2-3, with D tentatively TRBD1 or TRBD2 (5 bases each). Per the germline V gene, CDR1 is DFQATT and CDR2 is SNEGSKA (reference sequence). The CDR3 length is 13 residues. Trimming took off 5 bases at V and 3 bases at J, with 12 bases between the two ends. CDR3 sequence reads: CSAEGYWTDTQYF. Written as DNA, the CDR3 is TGCAGTGCTGAGGGGTATTGGACAGATACGCAGTATTTT.

The chain couples TRBV27 to TRBJ2-7; perhaps D is TRBD1 or TRBD2 (5 bases each). CDR3 length: 16 amino acids. The V and J ends lost 0 bases and 2 bases respectively, with 14 bases between them. Germline V CDR1 and CDR2: MNHEY, SMNVEV (reference sequence). In DNA, the CDR3 is TGTGCCAGCAGTTTATCAGAGTCCGGGGCCACCTACGAGCAGTACTTC. Translating it yields CASSLSESGATYEQYF.

This sequence joins TRBV21-1 and TRBJ1-4; the table assigns TRBD1, which was not confirmed against the DNA. TRBV21-1 is a pseudogene. CDR3 length equals 19 residues. The CDR3: CASSKKIQGGKITNEKLFF. Written as DNA, the CDR3 is TGTGCCAGCAGCAAAAAAATTCAGGGGGGCAAGATCACTAATGAAAAACTGTTTTTT.

There are a few counts of this clonotype. J is TRBJ2-5 and V is TRBV12-3 or TRBV12-4; TRBD2 matches 10 bases. J was trimmed by 3 bases and V by 4 bases; bases with no gene match: 5. The CDR3 is 15 amino acids. The CDR3 DNA reads as TGTGCCAGCAGTTCCCTAGCGGGGGTTAAAGAGACCCAGTACTTC. Translation gives CASSSLAGVKETQYF.

This sequence joins TRBV7-2 and TRBJ2-5; TRBD2 matches 9 bases. The ends lost 1 base at V and 4 bases at J; junction bases unmatched: 7. The CDR3 is 16 residues long. Germline values: CDR1 SGHTA, CDR2 FQGNSA. The CDR3 nucleotides read TGTGCCAGCAGCTTAGAGGGCGGGGGGGCCGGAGAGACCCAGTACTTC. This sequence encodes CASSLEGGGAGETQYF.

This clonotype came up a few times. The chain links TRBV12-3 or TRBV12-4 to TRBJ2-1; 11 bases align to TRBD1. The CDR3 runs 15 residues. J gave up 8 bases and V 6 bases, and 9 bases lay outside the gene matches. In nucleotides, the CDR3 is TGTGCCAGCAGGAGGACCGGACAGGGGGCGGATGAGCAGTTCTTC. Its protein is CASRRTGQGADEQFF.

This clonotype was counted many times. The chain recombines TRBV30 with TRBJ1-5; D possibly corresponds to TRBD1 (5 bases). The CDR3 has 13 residues. Trimming shortened V by 3 bases and J by 6 bases, and 12 bases separated the two germline ends. Looked up from germline, CDR1 is GTSNPN and CDR2 is SVGIG (reference sequence). This CDR3 reads CAWSPGWAQPQHF. DNA for the CDR3: TGTGCCTGGAGCCCAGGGTGGGCTCAGCCCCAGCATTTT.

In this sample, this clonotype turned up once. The CDR3 region has the DNA TGTGCCAGCAGTGCTGGGGGTGATGAGCAGTTCTTC. Residues: CASSAGGDEQFF. V is TRBV25-1 and J is TRBJ2-1, with D perhaps given as TRBD1 or TRBD2 (5 bases each). V was trimmed by 4 bases and J by 8 bases, leaving 9 bases between them. This CDR3 has 12 residues. CDR1 and CDR2 from the germline V gene are MGHDK and SYGVNS.

This clonotype was picked up a small number of times. This chain links TRBV29-1 with TRBJ2-5; D may be TRBD1 (5 bases). From germline, CDR1 is SQVTM and CDR2 ANQGSEA. The CDR3 extends over 17 amino acids. V dropped 3 bases and J dropped 4 bases, with 24 bases sitting between them. The CDR3 loop is CSVDSIKDTRLSETQYF. CDR3 in DNA: TGCAGCGTTGATAGCATTAAGGACACCAGGCTGTCAGAGACCCAGTACTTC.

The chain carries TRBV2 and TRBJ2-3; 10 positions agree with TRBD1. The length of the CDR3 is 15 residues. V gave up 7 bases and J gave up 7 bases; unmatched junction bases: 11. Germline CDR1 and CDR2: SNHLY and FYNNEI. As DNA, the CDR3 is TGTGCCAGCAAAACCGGGACAGGGGCTCAGTATACGCAGTATTTT. Its translation: CASKTGTGAQYTQYF.

This clonotype was recorded many times. V gene TRBV20-1 combines with J gene TRBJ1-4; TRBD1 matches at 9 bases. With V trimmed by 6 bases and J by 8 bases, 7 bases remained unmatched. Looked up from germline, CDR1 is DFQATT and CDR2 is SNEGSKA (reference sequence). This CDR3 is built from 13 residues. CDR3 coding DNA: TGCAGTGCCCGGACAGGGGCAGACGAAAAACTGTTTTTT. It is translated as CSARTGADEKLFF.

This clonotype was detected a few times. V is TRBV18 and J is TRBJ2-2; D call uncertain. CDR1 is KGHSH and CDR2 is LQKENI in the germline V gene. Trimming removed 5 bases at V and 0 bases at J, with 10 bases between. The CDR3 has 15 amino acids. CDR3 region: CASSAAKSNTGELFF. The CDR3 nucleotides are TGTGCCAGCTCAGCCGCCAAGTCGAACACCGGGGAGCTGTTTTTT. The full variable domain, completed using reference TRBV18 and TRBJ2-2, is NAGVMQNPRHLVRRRGQEARLRCSPMKGHSHVYWYRQLPEEGLKFMVYLQKENIIDESGMPKERFSAEFPKEGPSILRIQQVVRGDSAAYFCASSAAKSNTGELFFGEGSRLTVL.

The V gene is TRBV7-9, the J gene TRBJ2-1; perhaps D is TRBD1 or TRBD2 (5 bases each). This CDR3 has 16 amino acids. In germline, CDR1 is SEHNR, CDR2 FQNEAQ (reference sequence). The V end was cut by 5 bases, the J end by 2 bases, with 16 bases between. In DNA form, the CDR3 reads TGTGCCAGCAGCCCCCCCGGGACCAGCCCCTACAATGAGCAGTTCTTC. This gives the protein CASSPPGTSPYNEQFF.

The chain combines TRBV27 with TRBJ1-6, with D unresolved. V was trimmed by 3 bases and J by 7 bases, leaving 13 bases between them. Germline V CDR1 and CDR2: MNHEY, SMNVEV (reference sequence). The CDR3 loop spans 15 amino acids. CDR3 coding DNA: TGTGCCAGCAGTTTTGGGGTGAAAGGGAATTCACCCCTCCACTTT. This codes for CASSFGVKGNSPLHF.

The chain couples TRBV2 to TRBJ2-3, with 12 bases lining up with TRBD2. The CDR3 spans 15 residues. In germline, CDR1 is SNHLY, CDR2 FYNNEI. V dropped 6 bases and J dropped 4; count of bases not matched to a gene: 5. The CDR3 DNA reads TGTGCCAGCAGGGCGACTAGCGGGAGTGCAGATACGCAGTATTTT. The encoded protein is CASRATSGSADTQYF.

This clonotype was detected only a few times. The V call is TRBV3-1, the J call TRBJ2-1; D unclear. V lost 1 base and J 8 bases, leaving 18 bases between the germline ends. Germline assignment: CDR1 LGHDT and CDR2 YNNKEL (reference sequence). The CDR3 has 16 amino acids. The chain's CDR3 is CASSQGANPRPYEQFF. The CDR3 nucleotides are TGTGCCAGCAGCCAAGGGGCCAACCCCCGCCCTTATGAGCAGTTCTTC.

This clonotype was seen a few times. The chain has TRBV11-2 and TRBJ2-1, with 8 bases matching TRBD2. V lost 3 bases to trimming and J lost 8 bases; unmatched junction nucleotides: 12. The germline V gene has CDR1 SGHAT and CDR2 FQNNGV. The CDR3 contains 16 residues. This CDR3 is CASSLSGSLIGDEQFF. CDR3 coding DNA: TGTGCCAGCAGCTTGAGCGGGAGTTTGATAGGCGATGAGCAGTTCTTC.

A remark on this clonotype: A much larger clone lies a single base off, so this may be a read error. The chain uses TRBV30 and TRBJ1-2, with 7 bases identical to TRBD1. The CDR3 is made up of 14 amino acids. CDR1 is GTSNPN and CDR2 is SVGIG in the germline V gene (reference sequence). CDR3 region: CGWNRGQRDYGYTF. The CDR3 region has the DNA TGTGGCTGGAATCGGGGACAGAGGGACTATGGCTACACCTTC.

This clonotype has a handful of counts. This chain's CDR3 is CAWSEGNTEAFF. CDR3 nucleotides: TGTGCCTGGAGCGAAGGGAACACTGAAGCTTTCTTT. The chain combines TRBV30 with TRBJ1-1, with D uncertain. V gave up 3 bases and J gave up 1 base, with 6 bases separating them. This CDR3 spans 12 amino acids. Germline V gives CDR1 GTSNPN, CDR2 SVGIG (reference sequence).

The chain joins TRBV7-6 to TRBJ2-1, with D tentatively TRBD2 (5 bases). The ends were cut back, 2 bases at V and 2 bases at J, with 19 bases in the middle. CDR3 length: 18 residues. Germline V CDR1 and CDR2: SGHVS, FNYEAQ. Here the CDR3 reads CASSLRFVGPGAYNEQFF. CDR3 in DNA: TGTGCCAGCAGCTTACGTTTTGTAGGCCCCGGGGCCTACAATGAGCAGTTCTTC.

The chain is built from TRBV20-1 and TRBJ2-1; 7 nucleotides align to TRBD1. Germline CDR1 is DFQATT and CDR2 is SNEGSKA (reference sequence). J was trimmed by 0 bases and V by 6 bases; bases with no gene match: 11. CDR3 length equals 16 residues. The CDR3 sequence: CSAHTPTGNSYNEQFF. In DNA form, the CDR3 reads TGCAGTGCACACACACCGACAGGGAACTCCTACAATGAGCAGTTCTTC.

This clonotype showed up just a few times. This chain joins TRBV9 and TRBJ2-3; D gene unclear. This CDR3 has 12 amino acids. From germline, CDR1 is SGDLS and CDR2 YYNGEE. Deletions cut 3 bases from V and 3 bases from J, with 5 bases between. CDR3 in amino acids: CASSGFTDTQYF. The CDR3 DNA reads as TGTGCCAGCAGCGGGTTTACAGATACGCAGTATTTT. Full variable domain (missing parts from reference TRBV9 and TRBJ2-3): DSGVTQTPKHLITATGQRVTLRCSPRSGDLSVYWYQQSLDQGLQFLIQYYNGEERAKGNILERFSAQQFPDLHSELNLSSLELGDSALYFCASSGFTDTQYFGPGTRLTVL.

This clonotype was observed at least ten times. The rearrangement links TRBV5-1 to TRBJ2-7, with TRBD1 matching over 8 bases. V dropped 1 base and J dropped 5; count of bases not matched to a gene: 5. This CDR3 spans 14 amino acids. Germline CDR1 SGHRS, CDR2 YFSETQ. In DNA form, the CDR3 reads TGCGCCAGCAGCTTGTCAGGGGGCTACCACGAGCAGTACTTC. Encoded protein: CASSLSGGYHEQYF.

This clonotype was detected a few times. This chain connects TRBV4-3 to TRBJ2-1; 14 bases align to TRBD2. CDR1 LGHNA and CDR2 YSLEER come from the germline V gene. CDR3 size: 17 residues. V was pared by 0 bases and J by 7 bases, with 5 bases of the junction left unmatched. The CDR3 DNA reads TGCGCCAGCAGCCAAGAGACTAGCGGGGGGGCGAGTAATGAGCAGTTCTTC. Protein sequence: CASSQETSGGASNEQFF.

This clonotype was recorded a few times. V and J are TRBV20-1 and TRBJ2-7; TRBD1 matches 11 bases. With 3 bases clipped from V and 4 bases from J, the junction kept 5 bases outside the gene matches. This CDR3 contains 14 residues. Per germline, CDR1 DFQATT and CDR2 SNEGSKA (reference sequence). The CDR3 region is CSARGQGEVYEQYF. The CDR3 DNA reads TGCAGTGCTAGGGGACAGGGGGAAGTGTACGAGCAGTACTTC.

Here the CDR3 DNA reads TGCGCCAGCAGCTTGCCCTTGGACAGCATGAACACTGAAGCTTTCTTT. This sequence encodes CASSLPLDSMNTEAFF. The V gene is TRBV5-1, the J gene TRBJ1-1; tentatively, D is TRBD1 (6 bases). This CDR3 has 16 amino acids. Germline V lookup: CDR1 SGHRS, CDR2 YFSETQ. Trimming removed 1 base from V and 0 bases from J, with 13 bases in between. Using reference TRBV5-1 and TRBJ1-1 for the parts outside the CDR3, the full variable domain is KAGVTQTPRYLIKTRGQQVTLSCSPISGHRSVSWYQQTPGQGLQFLFEYFSETQRNKGNFPGRFSGRQFSNSRSEMNVSTLELGDSALYLCASSLPLDSMNTEAFFGQGTRLTVV.

This clonotype was picked up a small number of times. The V and J genes are TRBV2 and TRBJ2-1, with no clear D. Deletions cut 2 bases from V and 5 bases from J, with 13 bases between. In germline, CDR1 is SNHLY, CDR2 FYNNEI. CDR3 length equals 15 residues. The CDR3 region has the DNA TGTGCCAGCAGTGAAAATAGGTTCGCGGACAATGAGCAGTTCTTC. This sequence encodes CASSENRFADNEQFF. Full variable domain (rest looked up from reference TRBV2 and TRBJ2-1): EPEVTQTPSHQVTQMGQEVILRCVPISNHLYFYWYRQILGQKVEFLVSFYNNEISEKSEIFDDQFSVERPDGSNFTLKIRSTKLEDSAMYFCASSENRFADNEQFFGPGTRLTVL.